These 21 T cell receptor beta chains were all obtained from the same sample, sequenced in a study of blood T cell repertoires in COVID-19. TCRdb's table, derived via immunoSEQ multiplex PCR, lists solely in-frame clones and lacks some. The sample consists of about 120,000 clones, about 79% of them appearing once. The sample was peripheral blood. The receptors shown here come from a man in his 70s with acute or convalescent COVID-19.

The chain couples TRBV9 to TRBJ2-1, with TRBD2 matching 13 bases. Germline V lookup: CDR1 SGDLS, CDR2 YYNGEE. The CDR3 runs 15 residues. J gave up 9 bases and V 0 bases, and 3 bases lay outside the gene matches. CDR3 coding DNA: TGTGCCAGCAGCGTAGGTGGACTAGCGGGGGCTGAGCAGTTCTTC. Translated, it gives CASSVGGLAGAEQFF.

This clone was counted once. The rearrangement links TRBV6-6 to TRBJ2-7; 7 nucleotides agree with TRBD1. CDR1 MNHNY and CDR2 SVGAGI come from the germline V gene (reference sequence). CDR3 length: 13 amino acids. The J segment lost 3 bases and the V segment lost 2 bases, leaving 1 base of the junction unmatched. CDR3 sequence: CASSYDRDYEQYF. CDR3 bases: TGTGCCAGCAGTTACGACAGGGACTACGAGCAGTACTTC.

The V and J genes are TRBV2 and TRBJ2-1; 8 bases map to TRBD2. V dropped 6 bases and J dropped 15; count of bases not matched to a gene: 10. The length of the CDR3 is 12 residues. Germline CDR1 reads SNHLY; CDR2 reads FYNNEI. The CDR3 DNA reads TGTGCCAGCAGGCCTGGGAGCGGGGGTAGGTTCTTC. This translates into CASRPGSGGRFF.

The gene calls are TRBV6-5 and TRBJ2-3; TRBD1 agrees at 11 bases. CDR1 MNHEY and CDR2 SVGAGI come from the germline V gene. This CDR3 has 16 residues. The V and J ends lost 0 bases and 4 bases, in that order; junction bases with no gene match: 3. CDR3 nucleotides: TGTGCCAGCAGTTACTCCGGACAGGGGGCGTCAGATACGCAGTATTTT. Protein sequence: CASSYSGQGASDTQYF.

The rearrangement links TRBV15 to TRBJ1-4; D possibly corresponds to TRBD1 (5 bases). Germline CDR1 and CDR2: LNHNV and YYDKDF (reference sequence). The CDR3 contains 14 residues. Trimming shortened V by 4 bases and J by 5 bases, and 11 bases separated the two germline ends. The CDR3 DNA sequence: TGTGCCACCAGCAAGGAGACAGTAAATGAAAAACTGTTTTTT. This gives the protein CATSKETVNEKLFF.

The chain has TRBV27 and TRBJ2-1; D gene unclear. The germline gives CDR1 MNHEY, CDR2 SMNVEV (reference sequence). The V end was cut by 1 base, the J end by 12 bases, with 10 bases between. The CDR3 totals 12 residues. CDR3 protein: CASSLLSGRQFF. The CDR3 DNA sequence: TGTGCCAGCAGTTTATTGTCGGGTCGGCAGTTCTTC.

The count of this clone is one. The chain combines TRBV7-3 with TRBJ2-5; the match to TRBD1 covers 7 bases. This CDR3 is built from 15 residues. CDR1 is SGHTA, CDR2 FQGTGA, per germline. V shed 5 bases and J 1 base; nucleotides not matched to a gene: 7. The DNA of the CDR3 is TGTGCCAGCAGCAAGACCAGGGACAGCCAAGAGACCCAGTACTTC. Its protein product is CASSKTRDSQETQYF.

V usage is TRBV23-1 and J usage is TRBJ2-3; 7 nucleotides match TRBD1. TRBV23-1 is filed as an ORF, its function uncertain. The CDR3 consists of 18 residues. V gave up 4 bases and J gave up 2 bases; unmatched junction bases: 15. CDR3 protein: CASSLEGVSTGLTDTQYF. CDR3 DNA: TGCGCCAGCAGTCTAGAGGGGGTTTCGACAGGGCTCACAGATACGCAGTATTTT.

The V call is TRBV7-3, the J call TRBJ2-3; D perhaps matches TRBD2 (7 bases). V shed 5 bases and J shed 5 bases, with 17 bases lying between them. In germline, CDR1 is SGHTA, CDR2 FQGTGA. CDR3 length equals 15 residues. The CDR3 sequence: CASSRVGGPLDTQYF. The CDR3 bases are TGTGCCAGCAGCCGAGTCGGGGGGCCTTTAGATACGCAGTATTTT. The whole variable domain, remainder taken from reference TRBV7-3 and TRBJ2-3, is GAGVSQTPSNKVTEKGKYVELRCDPISGHTALYWYRQSLGQGPEFLIYFQGTGAADDSGLPNDRFFAVRPEGSVSTLKIQRTERGDSAVYLCASSRVGGPLDTQYFGPGTRLTVL.

The rearrangement links TRBV7-2 to TRBJ2-3; 7 positions agree with TRBD1. Germline V gene data show CDR1 as SGHTA and CDR2 as FQGNSA. The CDR3 covers 15 residues. The V and J ends lost 4 bases and 5 bases, in that order; junction bases with no gene match: 9. CDR3 nucleotides: TGTGCCAGCAGCTCAATACAGGGGTGGGGAGATACGCAGTATTTT. It translates to CASSSIQGWGDTQYF.

The chain couples TRBV4-1 to TRBJ2-3; D is unclear. Germline loops: CDR1 MGHRA, CDR2 YSYEKL. V lost 4 bases to trimming and J lost 0 bases, with 8 bases between them. The CDR3 spans 14 residues. The DNA for the CDR3 is TGCGCCAGCAGCCGCGAGGAAAGCACAGATACGCAGTATTTT. Amino acid sequence: CASSREESTDTQYF.

The chain employs TRBV3-1 (or the pseudogene TRBV3-2) and TRBJ1-3; TRBD1 is a possible D gene (5 bases). The germline V gene has CDR1 LGHDT and CDR2 YNNKEL (reference sequence). The V and J ends lost 0 bases and 3 bases respectively, with 12 bases between them. The CDR3 spans 16 residues. CDR3 residues: CASSQDRVSYGNTIYF. The CDR3 nucleotides are TGTGCCAGCAGCCAAGACAGGGTGTCGTATGGAAACACCATATATTTT.

The CDR3 region has the DNA TGTGCCAGCAGCCTTAACAGGGGTGAGGGCTACACCTTC. Translating gives CASSLNRGEGYTF. The chain uses TRBV7-2 and TRBJ1-2, with 7 nucleotides matching TRBD1. Trimming at V came to 5 bases and at J to 8 bases, leaving 8 bases not matched to a gene. CDR3 length: 13 residues. Per the germline V gene, CDR1 is SGHTA and CDR2 is FQGNSA.

The chain recombines TRBV5-4 with TRBJ2-5; TRBD2 aligns across 12 bases. Germline V CDR1 and CDR2: SGHNT, YYREEE (reference sequence). The CDR3 spans 15 residues. V shed 5 bases, J shed 5 bases, and the junction held 7 bases outside the gene matches. CDR3 DNA sequence: TGTGCCAGCAGTCCCGGGACTAGCGGGTTTGAGACCCAGTACTTC. Its protein product is CASSPGTSGFETQYF.

The chain has TRBV19 and TRBJ2-7, with 7 bases identical to TRBD1. CDR1 is LNHDA and CDR2 is SQIVND in the germline V gene (reference sequence). CDR3 length: 13 amino acids. The J segment lost 3 bases and the V segment lost 3 bases, leaving 2 bases of the junction unmatched. In nucleotides, the CDR3 is TGTGCCAGTAGTATTACAGGGGTCTACGAGCAGTACTTC. Its protein is CASSITGVYEQYF.

Regarding this clone: One end of the junction does not line up with germline, which may come from a read error. This chain connects TRBV6-2 or TRBV6-3 to TRBJ1-4; D remains ambiguous. Germline loops: CDR1 MNHEY, CDR2 SVGEGT. The CDR3 spans 14 residues. Written as DNA, the CDR3 is TGTGCCAGCAGTTCCCGGGGAGCTAACGAAAAACTGTTTTTT. Protein product: CASSSRGANEKLFF.

This clone was detected once. This sequence joins TRBV19 and TRBJ2-1, with 8 bases aligning to TRBD2. The CDR3 has 17 amino acids. Germline lookup yields CDR1 LNHDA and CDR2 SQIVND (reference sequence). The J segment lost 2 bases and the V segment lost 4 bases, leaving 10 bases of the junction unmatched. The chain's CDR3 is CASSTVLGLAAYNEQFF. The CDR3 coding sequence is TGTGCCAGTAGTACAGTCCTCGGACTAGCTGCCTACAATGAGCAGTTCTTC.

The J gene is TRBJ2-7, the V gene TRBV18; 9 bases fit TRBD1. This CDR3 contains 14 residues. Germline values: CDR1 KGHSH, CDR2 LQKENI. With V trimmed by 6 bases and J by 3 bases, 6 bases remained unmatched. For the CDR3, the DNA is TGTGCCAGCTCCACCGGGACAGGGTACTACGAGCAGTACTTC. Translation gives CASSTGTGYYEQYF.

The chain joins TRBV18 to TRBJ2-7, with D perhaps matching TRBD1 (6 bases). Per germline, CDR1 KGHSH and CDR2 LQKENI. The CDR3 spans 14 residues. V shed 2 bases and J shed 3 bases, with 11 bases lying between them. CDR3 residues: CASSPGSGVYEQYF. The CDR3 nucleotides are TGTGCCAGCTCACCAGGATCAGGGGTCTACGAGCAGTACTTC.

The rearrangement joins TRBV7-5 to TRBJ1-5; TRBD1 is the table's D call and was not checked against the DNA. TRBV7-5 is a listed pseudogene. This CDR3 spans 17 amino acids. The CDR3 region is CARSLSQGRYSNQPQHF. CDR3 DNA sequence: TGTGCCAGAAGCTTATCCCAGGGCCGCTATAGCAATCAGCCCCAGCATTTT.

The chain carries TRBV5-4 and TRBJ1-6; no clear D gene. In germline, CDR1 is SGHNT, CDR2 YYREEE (reference sequence). The CDR3 covers 14 residues. The V end lost 2 bases, the J end lost 7 bases, and 10 bases lay between the germline ends. CDR3 residues: CASSFGGRNSPLHF. DNA for the CDR3: TGTGCCAGCAGCTTTGGAGGGAGAAATTCACCCCTCCACTTT.